The entry below gives a single T cell receptor beta chain sequence along with its context. In the study's own analysis: Reference gene primer amplification in the assay estimated nucleated cell counts. Libraries were prepared by immunoSEQ multiplex PCR; TCRdb keeps only in-frame clonotypes and omits some of them. The D gene and trimming were derived from the DNA, and the V and J assignments and clone size from that table. The sample has more than 300,000 clones; just over 90% are singletons. The data stem from a study of blood T cell repertoires in COVID-19. Overall study context: PBMCs, B-cell-depleted T cells, or T cells were the source of the cDNA or gDNA that made up the material.

J lost 4 bases, V lost 3 bases, and 11 bases had no gene match. In germline, CDR1 is GTSNPN, CDR2 SVGIG (reference sequence). This CDR3 region has 16 residues. Each participant's cohort was designated according to participant-reported clinical history. This receptor was taken from a middle-aged woman who had been exposed to COVID-19. The material sequenced was PBMCs or T cells enriched from blood (not recorded which). The chain uses TRBV30 and TRBJ1-3, with 8 positions matching TRBD1. The CDR3 sequence: CAWRTTGAVKGNTIYF. CDR3 DNA: TGTGCCTGGAGGACGACAGGGGCGGTTAAGGGAAACACCATATATTTT.